Given below is one T cell receptor (beta chain) in context. This specimen belongs to a study of sequential checkpoint blockade in melanoma. TCRdb's copy holds only in-frame clones and misses some; the assay was immunoSEQ multiplex PCR. The table lists around 5,300 clones, around three fifths of them singletons. Treatment denoted: randomized to nivolumab then ipilimumab (arm A) or the reverse (arm B). None of the patients previously received DNA-damaging chemotherapy. Trimming pared 2 bases from V and 5 bases from J, leaving 10 bases between. Germline CDR1 is LNHNV and CDR2 is YYDKDF (reference sequence). This CDR3 spans 13 amino acids.

V gene TRBV15 combines with J gene TRBJ2-7, with D possibly matching TRBD1 (5 bases). The TCR comes from a human donor with melanoma. The sample was CD8+ T cells sorted from blood (inferred from file names), taken from a patient given nivolumab and ipilimumab in sequence. CDR3 sequence (DNA): TGTGCCACCAGCAGATATGCCAGGGACGAGCAGTACTTC. Residues: CATSRYARDEQYF.